This T cell receptor beta chain was profiled in a study of cytomegalovirus exposure and HLA in healthy donors. Whole-study context: The approximately 130 validation repertoires were reported in a later analysis to have been generated on the same platform as the approximately 700 first-cohort repertoires.

In the case of this clone: Its matching antigen is unknown.

Generated by immunoSEQ multiplex PCR, the TCRdb table keeps only in-frame clones and is missing some. The sample contains some 80,000 clones, 95% to 97% of which appear only once. Study-wide results and limits: Most TCR sequences proved rare, with some public TCRs found in many donors.

The donors were in the roughly 110-subject validation cohort, distinct from the approximately 610-subject first cohort. Germline V gene sequence: CDR1 MNHEY, CDR2 SVGAGI. The ends were cut back, 2 bases at V and 1 base at J, with 14 bases in the middle. This CDR3 has 16 amino acids. The TCR comes from a man aged 18 to 29 in good health and CMV-seropositive. This sequence joins TRBV6-5 and TRBJ1-1; D might be TRBD1 (6 bases). Sequencing was done on a sample of PBMCs. CDR3 residues: CASSYGTFRGNTEAFF. The CDR3 DNA follows: TGTGCCAGCAGTTACGGTACCTTCAGGGGGAACACTGAAGCTTTCTTT.